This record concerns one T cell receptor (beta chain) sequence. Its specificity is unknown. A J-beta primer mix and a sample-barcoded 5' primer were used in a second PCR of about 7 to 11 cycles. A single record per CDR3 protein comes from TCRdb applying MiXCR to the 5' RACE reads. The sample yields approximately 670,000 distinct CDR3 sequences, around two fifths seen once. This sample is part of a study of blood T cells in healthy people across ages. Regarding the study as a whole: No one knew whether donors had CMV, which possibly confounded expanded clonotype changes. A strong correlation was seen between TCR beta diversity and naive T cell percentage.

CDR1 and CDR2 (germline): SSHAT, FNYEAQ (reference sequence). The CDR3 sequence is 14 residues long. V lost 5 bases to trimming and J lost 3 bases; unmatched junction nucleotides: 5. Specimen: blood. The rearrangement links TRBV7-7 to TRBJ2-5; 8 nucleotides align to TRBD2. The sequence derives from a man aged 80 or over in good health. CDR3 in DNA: TGTGCCAGCAGCGTGGGACTAGGCAAAGAGACCCAGTACTTC. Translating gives CASSVGLGKETQYF.